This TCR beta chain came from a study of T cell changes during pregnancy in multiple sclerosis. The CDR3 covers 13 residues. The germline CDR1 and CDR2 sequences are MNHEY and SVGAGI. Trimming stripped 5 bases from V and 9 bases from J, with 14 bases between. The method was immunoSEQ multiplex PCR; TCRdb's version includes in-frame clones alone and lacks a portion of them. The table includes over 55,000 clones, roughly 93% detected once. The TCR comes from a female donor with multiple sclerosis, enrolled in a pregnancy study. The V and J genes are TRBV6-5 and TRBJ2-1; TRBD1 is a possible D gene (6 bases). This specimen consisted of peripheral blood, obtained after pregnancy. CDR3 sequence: CASSLTGLGEQFF. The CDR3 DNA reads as TGTGCCAGCAGTCTTACAGGGCTCGGTGAGCAGTTCTTC.